A single T cell receptor beta chain is shown here with its context. The data originate from a study of T-cell memory formation after mild COVID-19. TCRdb ran MiXCR on the 5' RACE reads and lists one entry per CDR3 protein. The table records about 360,000 distinct CDR3 sequences, about 15% of them present only once. This CDR3 region has 13 residues. V was trimmed by 1 base and J by 5 bases, leaving 8 bases between them. Germline values: CDR1 LGHNA, CDR2 YNFKEQ. What was sequenced was PBMCs or a T cell subset sorted from them (not recorded which). The sequence was collected from a man between 18 and 35 years old who had mild COVID-19 (a few samples of this study predate the infection). Cell type and time point are not known. This chain joins TRBV4-2 and TRBJ2-5; no clear D gene. The CDR3 sequence is CASSQVPEETQYF. DNA for the CDR3: TGTGCCAGCAGCCAAGTACCGGAGGAGACCCAGTACTTC.